The T cell receptor beta chain described here comes from a study of Graves' ophthalmopathy and Graves' hyperthyroidism. Study-wide context: Prior to any treatment, peripheral blood was collected at the time of initial diagnosis.

PBMCs had their origin in fresh peripheral blood (roughly 9.3 ml). Researchers took RNA transcripts and amplified TCR beta CDR3 regions from them. The first round was an RT-PCR with HTBI primers, and the second round was a multiplex PCR. TCRdb re-derived calls from the multiplex PCR reads in MiXCR, one entry per CDR3 protein. The repertoire holds about 210,000 distinct CDR3 sequences, with just under 30% as singletons. About this clonotype: The limits of the CDR3 on the DNA are not certain, so only TCRdb's listed CDR3 is given.

From its first to its last residue, the CDR3 has 14 amino acids. CDR1 and CDR2 from the germline V gene are MNHEY and SMNVEV (reference sequence). The chain uses TRBV27 and TRBJ2-5. Sequenced material: peripheral blood. This TCR came from a man over 45 with Graves' ophthalmopathy. This chain's CDR3 is CASSTSDGRETQYF.